This is a list of T cell receptor beta chains from one sample in a study of blood T cell repertoires in COVID-19. Assay used: immunoSEQ multiplex PCR; TCRdb lists only in-frame clones, some missing. The table includes approximately 13,000 clones, under 90% detected once. The source material was peripheral blood. The receptors derive from a woman aged 55-75 years with acute or convalescent COVID-19. CDR3s include the opening cysteine and the closing phenylalanine or tryptophan. Each record gives: J gene, V gene, clone size, D gene, CDR3 length, CDR3 DNA, CDR3 protein. A D gene is named only where the DNA matches it firmly. Where a row states a size, it is once, few, many or the class of an expanded clone; other rows omit it.

J gene: TRBJ2-7
V gene: TRBV5-1
clone size: .
D gene: TRBD1
CDR3 length: 14
CDR3 DNA: TGCGCCAGCAGCTTGTCTACAGGGGGGTACGAGCAGTACTTC
CDR3 protein: CASSLSTGGYEQYF

J gene: TRBJ2-1
V gene: TRBV6-5
clone size: .
D gene: .
CDR3 length: 14
CDR3 DNA: TGTGCCAGCAGGCTCTTGAGCTCCTACAATGAGCAGTTCTTC
CDR3 protein: CASRLLSSYNEQFF

J gene: TRBJ2-1
V gene: TRBV27
clone size: .
D gene: TRBD2
CDR3 length: 14
CDR3 DNA: TGTGCCAGCAGTTTTGGGGGGAGGGTTAATGAGCAGTTCTTC
CDR3 protein: CASSFGGRVNEQFF

J gene: TRBJ2-6
V gene: TRBV6-2/TRBV6-3
clone size: .
D gene: .
CDR3 length: 20
CDR3 DNA: TGTGCCAGCAGCTATTTCACCGCCCCGGGGGTTAGATCTGGGGCCAACGTCCTGACTTTC
CDR3 protein: CASSYFTAPGVRSGANVLTF

J gene: TRBJ2-7
V gene: TRBV6-6
clone size: once
D gene: .
CDR3 length: 12
CDR3 DNA: TGTGCCAGCAGAACAGGGAGCTACGAGCAGTACTTC
CDR3 protein: CASRTGSYEQYF

J gene: TRBJ2-7
V gene: TRBV7-2
clone size: few
D gene: .
CDR3 length: 15
CDR3 DNA: TGTGCCAGCAGCCTTCGAACAGGCGACACTCGGGAGCAGTACTTC
CDR3 protein: CASSLRTGDTREQYF

J gene: TRBJ1-4
V gene: TRBV9
clone size: .
D gene: TRBD1
CDR3 length: 16
CDR3 DNA: TGTGCCAGCAGCGCCAGCAGACAGGGGGCAAGAGAAAAACTGTTTTTT
CDR3 protein: CASSASRQGAREKLFF

J gene: TRBJ2-3
V gene: TRBV9
clone size: .
D gene: TRBD2
CDR3 length: 16
CDR3 DNA: TGTGCCAGCAGCGTAGGGGGGACTAGCGGAACAGATACGCAGTATTTT
CDR3 protein: CASSVGGTSGTDTQYF

J gene: TRBJ1-1
V gene: TRBV29-1
clone size: .
D gene: TRBD1
CDR3 length: 14
CDR3 DNA: TGCAGCGCAAAAGAACAGGGGGCTGGCACTGAAGCTTTCTTT
CDR3 protein: CSAKEQGAGTEAFF

J gene: TRBJ1-3
V gene: TRBV28
clone size: .
D gene: .
CDR3 length: 14
CDR3 DNA: TGTGCCAGCAGTTTGGCAGGGCTTGGAAACACCATATATTTT
CDR3 protein: CASSLAGLGNTIYF

J gene: TRBJ2-6
V gene: TRBV7-8
clone size: .
D gene: .
CDR3 length: 18
CDR3 DNA: TGTGCCAGCAGCTTAGGAAGGCGGGGTATCACTGGGGCCAACGTCCTGACTTTC
CDR3 protein: CASSLGRRGITGANVLTF

J gene: TRBJ1-1
V gene: TRBV5-6
clone size: .
D gene: .
CDR3 length: 18
CDR3 DNA: TGTGCCAGCAGCTGGAACCCCATGTCATGGGGCTTCGACGGTGAAGCTTTCTTT
CDR3 protein: CASSWNPMSWGFDGEAFF

J gene: TRBJ1-2
V gene: TRBV19
clone size: few
D gene: .
CDR3 length: 14
CDR3 DNA: TGTGCCAGTAGTACCTTGACAGAAAACTATGGCTACACCTTC
CDR3 protein: CASSTLTENYGYTF

J gene: TRBJ2-1
V gene: TRBV5-1
clone size: once
D gene: TRBD2
CDR3 length: 14
CDR3 DNA: TGCGCCAGCAGAACGGGAGGTTCCTACAATGAGCAGTTCTTC
CDR3 protein: CASRTGGSYNEQFF

J gene: TRBJ2-6
V gene: TRBV7-9
clone size: once
D gene: .
CDR3 length: 17
CDR3 DNA: TGTGCCAGCAGCTTGACAGGCAGGATCTCTGGGGCCAACGTCCTGACTTTC
CDR3 protein: CASSLTGRISGANVLTF

J gene: TRBJ1-2
V gene: TRBV5-6
clone size: .
D gene: TRBD1
CDR3 length: 14
CDR3 DNA: TGTGCCAGCAGCCGTACACAGGGGGCGCAAGGCTACACCTTC
CDR3 protein: CASSRTQGAQGYTF

J gene: TRBJ2-1
V gene: TRBV5-1
clone size: .
D gene: .
CDR3 length: 16
CDR3 DNA: TGCGCCAGCAGCTTAACCAGGGGTAGCTCCTACAATGAGCAGTTCTTC
CDR3 protein: CASSLTRGSSYNEQFF

J gene: TRBJ1-2
V gene: TRBV7-9
clone size: once
D gene: TRBD1
CDR3 length: 13
CDR3 DNA: TGTGCCAGCAGCCCCGACAGGGACTATGGCTACACCTTC
CDR3 protein: CASSPDRDYGYTF

J gene: TRBJ1-1
V gene: TRBV5-1
clone size: .
D gene: .
CDR3 length: 14
CDR3 DNA: TGCGCCAGCACGCAGGGGTCCACGAACACTGAAGCTTTCTTT
CDR3 protein: CASTQGSTNTEAFF

J gene: TRBJ2-7
V gene: TRBV18
clone size: .
D gene: TRBD1
CDR3 length: 15
CDR3 DNA: TGTGCCAGCTCACCAACGGGGACAGCTTCCTACGAGCAGTACTTC
CDR3 protein: CASSPTGTASYEQYF

J gene: TRBJ2-3
V gene: TRBV9
clone size: .
D gene: TRBD1
CDR3 length: 18
CDR3 DNA: TGTGCCAGCAGCGTAGGAGCCCTAAGGACAGGCAGCACAGATACGCAGTATTTT
CDR3 protein: CASSVGALRTGSTDTQYF

J gene: TRBJ2-7
V gene: TRBV19
clone size: .
D gene: TRBD1
CDR3 length: 16
CDR3 DNA: TGTGCCAGTAGTAGGGCGATACAGGGGAACTACTACGAGCAGTACTTC
CDR3 protein: CASSRAIQGNYYEQYF

J gene: TRBJ2-7
V gene: TRBV6-2/TRBV6-3
clone size: .
D gene: .
CDR3 length: 14
CDR3 DNA: TGTGCCAGCAGTTACGGGACACTCTCCTACGAGCAGTACTTC
CDR3 protein: CASSYGTLSYEQYF

J gene: TRBJ2-3
V gene: TRBV20-1
clone size: once
D gene: .
CDR3 length: 13
CDR3 DNA: TGCAGTGCTAGTCGGGAGTGGGCAGATACGCAGTATTTT
CDR3 protein: CSASREWADTQYF

J gene: TRBJ1-2
V gene: TRBV10-3
clone size: .
D gene: .
CDR3 length: 11
CDR3 DNA: TGTGCCATCACACAGGGCTATGGCTACACCTTC
CDR3 protein: CAITQGYGYTF

J gene: TRBJ2-3
V gene: TRBV9
clone size: .
D gene: .
CDR3 length: 14
CDR3 DNA: TGTGCCAGCAGCCCTTCCGGTATTTCGTATACGCAGTATTTT
CDR3 protein: CASSPSGISYTQYF

J gene: TRBJ1-5
V gene: TRBV7-2
clone size: .
D gene: .
CDR3 length: 14
CDR3 DNA: TGTGCCAGCAGCCCCGCGAGGATCTATCAGCCCCAGCATTTT
CDR3 protein: CASSPARIYQPQHF

J gene: TRBJ1-4
V gene: TRBV30
clone size: .
D gene: .
CDR3 length: 14
CDR3 DNA: TGTGCCTGGAATCGGCAGGCCCAGGGAGAAAAACTGTTTTTT
CDR3 protein: CAWNRQAQGEKLFF

J gene: TRBJ2-7
V gene: TRBV7-9
clone size: .
D gene: TRBD1
CDR3 length: 16
CDR3 DNA: TGTGCCAGCAGCTTAGTTCCGGGACAGGGCTCCTACGAGCAGTACTTC
CDR3 protein: CASSLVPGQGSYEQYF

J gene: TRBJ1-4
V gene: TRBV11-2
clone size: .
D gene: TRBD1
CDR3 length: 14
CDR3 DNA: TGTGCCAGCAGCTACGGGACAGCCCCCCAAAAACTGTTTTTT
CDR3 protein: CASSYGTAPQKLFF

J gene: TRBJ2-7
V gene: TRBV9
clone size: .
D gene: TRBD2
CDR3 length: 15
CDR3 DNA: TGTGCCAGCAGCGGCCCTAGCGGGCGGGGAACCGAGCAGTACTTC
CDR3 protein: CASSGPSGRGTEQYF

J gene: TRBJ2-3
V gene: TRBV5-1
clone size: .
D gene: .
CDR3 length: 15
CDR3 DNA: TGCGCCAGCAGCTTTACTACCTCTAGCACAGATACGCAGTATTTT
CDR3 protein: CASSFTTSSTDTQYF

J gene: TRBJ2-6
V gene: TRBV18
clone size: .
D gene: .
CDR3 length: 16
CDR3 DNA: TGTGCCAGCTCACCATTCGTCGGCTCTGGGGCCAACGTCCTGACTTTC
CDR3 protein: CASSPFVGSGANVLTF

J gene: TRBJ1-2
V gene: TRBV25-1
clone size: .
D gene: .
CDR3 length: 13
CDR3 DNA: TGTGCCAGCAGTGAATATGGAGGGCTGGCCTACACCTTC
CDR3 protein: CASSEYGGLAYTF

J gene: TRBJ2-2
V gene: TRBV4-1
clone size: once
D gene: TRBD2
CDR3 length: 17
CDR3 DNA: TGCGCCAGCAGCCCCCCGGCTAGCGGGAGCCCCACCGGGGAGCTGTTTTTT
CDR3 protein: CASSPPASGSPTGELFF

J gene: TRBJ2-5
V gene: TRBV11-2
clone size: .
D gene: .
CDR3 length: 13
CDR3 DNA: TGTGCCAGCAGAGACCCGAGGAAAGAGACCCAGTACTTC
CDR3 protein: CASRDPRKETQYF

J gene: TRBJ2-1
V gene: TRBV5-5
clone size: .
D gene: TRBD2
CDR3 length: 14
CDR3 DNA: TGTGCCAGCAGGGCTAGCGGGGGAAACAATGAGCAGTTCTTC
CDR3 protein: CASRASGGNNEQFF

J gene: TRBJ1-6
V gene: TRBV7-9
clone size: few
D gene: .
CDR3 length: 12
CDR3 DNA: TGTGCCAGCAGCCTACCGCATTCACCCCTCCACTTT
CDR3 protein: CASSLPHSPLHF

J gene: TRBJ2-2
V gene: TRBV5-1
clone size: few
D gene: TRBD2
CDR3 length: 15
CDR3 DNA: TGCGCCAGCAGCCCGGCAGCGGGAGTCGACGGGGAGCTGTTTTTT
CDR3 protein: CASSPAAGVDGELFF

J gene: TRBJ2-5
V gene: TRBV5-4
clone size: .
D gene: .
CDR3 length: 13
CDR3 DNA: TGTGCCAGCGGCCGTGAAGGAGAAGAGACCCAGTACTTC
CDR3 protein: CASGREGEETQYF

J gene: TRBJ2-7
V gene: TRBV4-1
clone size: .
D gene: TRBD1
CDR3 length: 15
CDR3 DNA: TGCGCCAGCAGCCGAGCAGGGGGCTCCCTTTGGGAGCAGTACTTC
CDR3 protein: CASSRAGGSLWEQYF

J gene: TRBJ1-1
V gene: TRBV29-1
clone size: .
D gene: .
CDR3 length: 11
CDR3 DNA: TGCAGCGTTCACCCAGGGACTGGAGCTTTCTTT
CDR3 protein: CSVHPGTGAFF

J gene: TRBJ2-3
V gene: TRBV7-9
clone size: .
D gene: .
CDR3 length: 18
CDR3 DNA: TGTGCCAGCACCTCCCCCCTTAGACCCTCCCATGAGGCAGATACGCAGTATTTT
CDR3 protein: CASTSPLRPSHEADTQYF

J gene: TRBJ1-6
V gene: TRBV28
clone size: .
D gene: TRBD1
CDR3 length: 14
CDR3 DNA: TGTGCCAGCATTAAGGGACAGACAGGTTCACCCCTCCACTTT
CDR3 protein: CASIKGQTGSPLHF

J gene: TRBJ1-1
V gene: TRBV5-1
clone size: few
D gene: .
CDR3 length: 20
CDR3 DNA: TGCGCCAGCAGCTTGAATTCTCCTTTGGGTATAGCACGGTTGAACACTGAAGCTTTCTTT
CDR3 protein: CASSLNSPLGIARLNTEAFF

J gene: TRBJ1-2
V gene: TRBV2
clone size: .
D gene: TRBD1
CDR3 length: 15
CDR3 DNA: TGTGCCAGTAAATCTACGACAGGGGAGACCTATGGCTACACCTTC
CDR3 protein: CASKSTTGETYGYTF

J gene: TRBJ2-2
V gene: TRBV6-5
clone size: .
D gene: TRBD2
CDR3 length: 14
CDR3 DNA: TGTGCCAGCTTTGCCAGCGGGGGAGCAAGGGAGCTGTTTTTT
CDR3 protein: CASFASGGARELFF

J gene: TRBJ2-3
V gene: TRBV11-1
clone size: few
D gene: .
CDR3 length: 12
CDR3 DNA: TGTGCCAGCAGCGGGGCGGGGGATACGCAGTATTTT
CDR3 protein: CASSGAGDTQYF

J gene: TRBJ2-4
V gene: TRBV11-2
clone size: .
D gene: .
CDR3 length: 15
CDR3 DNA: TGTGCCAGCATCAGGGAGGTCGGGGGGCGCGGCATTCAGTACTTC
CDR3 protein: CASIREVGGRGIQYF

J gene: TRBJ2-4
V gene: TRBV6-6
clone size: .
D gene: .
CDR3 length: 15
CDR3 DNA: TGTGCCAGCAGTTACGAGGGGGTCATCAAAAACATTCAGTACTTC
CDR3 protein: CASSYEGVIKNIQYF